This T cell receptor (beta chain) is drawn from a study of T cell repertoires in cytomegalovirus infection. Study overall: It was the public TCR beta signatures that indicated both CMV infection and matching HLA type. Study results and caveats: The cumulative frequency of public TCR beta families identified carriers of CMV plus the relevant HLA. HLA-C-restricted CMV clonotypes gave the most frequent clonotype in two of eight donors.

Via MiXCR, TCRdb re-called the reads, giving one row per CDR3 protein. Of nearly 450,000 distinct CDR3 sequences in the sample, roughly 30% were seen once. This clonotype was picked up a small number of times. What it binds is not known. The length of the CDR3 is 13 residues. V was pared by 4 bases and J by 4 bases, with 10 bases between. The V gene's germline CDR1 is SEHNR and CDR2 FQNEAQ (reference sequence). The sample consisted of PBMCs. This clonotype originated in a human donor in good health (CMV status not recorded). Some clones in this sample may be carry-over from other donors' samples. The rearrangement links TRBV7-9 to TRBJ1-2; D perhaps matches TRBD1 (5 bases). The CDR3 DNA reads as TGTGCCAGCAGCTCGGGCAGGGTCTATGGCTACACCTTC. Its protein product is CASSSGRVYGYTF.